The T cell receptor beta chain under discussion was sequenced for a study of blood T cell repertoires in COVID-19 (dated by TCRdb to about 2020). Regarding the study in general: Samples from collaborators originated in the United States, Italy and Spain and spanned both the acute and convalescent phases of COVID-19. The prospective study material was composed of cDNA or gDNA derived from T cells, B-cell-depleted T cells, or PBMCs. Deeply sampled blood TCRbeta repertoires from subjects exposed to, actively infected with, or recovered from COVID-19 were included in the dataset. The repertoires were made available in a free public database intended to serve as a resource for research on the immune response to SARS-CoV-2. The samples were drawn from the first 160 participants of the ongoing ImmuneRACE study and from more than 1,000 subjects provided by 6 global collaborators. A de-identified subject ID, COVID-19 status, age in years and sex were almost always included in the sample metadata. HLA class I and class II types, where available, came from metadata supplied by the sample provider rather than from assay-based typing.

TCRbeta CDR3 regions were amplified from genomic DNA by means of the immunoSEQ Assay, a bias-controlled multiplex PCR. On the study's bioinformatics: The number of nucleated cells in each sample was estimated by amplification of reference gene primers within the assay. Sequence reads were collapsed and filtered to measure the absolute abundance of every unique TCRbeta CDR3 rearrangement. For each sample, productive Simpson clonality was calculated as the square root of Simpson's diversity index across productive rearrangements. Here the immuneACCESS table is served through TCRdb, limited to in-frame sequences with V and J called. Missing clones are a known gap in these copies; in checked studies unresolved V genes cover under half, and the rest lacks a known reason. V, J and clone size reflect that table, while D and trimming were determined from the DNA. Present in this sample are just over 80,000 clones, around 81% of which were seen just once. The ten largest clones represent 44% of the sample.

The paper's findings and limits, for the study overall: The amount of clinical and demographic metadata varied by source and participant and was provided uncurated.

Whole blood was collected in K2EDTA tubes by collaborating institutions according to the institutions' own protocols. For TCRbeta analysis, collaborators shipped samples in one of three forms: frozen whole blood, isolated PBMCs, or DNA extracted from either of those sample types. On this clone itself: Its antigen is currently not known. No base-level quality is on record; no much larger clone is a single base apart.

After removal of 5 bases from V and 7 bases from J, the junction retains 13 bases not matched to a gene. Spanning cysteine to phenylalanine, the CDR3 consists of 14 amino acids. The read is trimmed to its CDR3 DNA, 42 bases read in frame from base 1. Looking up the germline V gene yields CDR1 SQVTM and CDR2 ANQGSEA. Sequences were obtained from peripheral blood. The chain is encoded by TRBV29-1 joined to TRBJ1-2, with 7 junctional bases fitting TRBD1. This TCR was recovered from an elderly man with acute or convalescent COVID-19. For the CDR3, the sequence is CSVTPRDSGFGYTF. The sequenced DNA: TGCAGCGTTACGCCCAGGGACAGCGGCTTTGGCTACACCTTC. This CDR3, with the reference TRBV29-1 and TRBJ1-2 proteins standing in past its ends, gives the full variable domain SAVISQKPSRDICQRGTSLTIQCQVDSQVTMMFWYRQQPGQSLTLIATANQGSEATYESGFVIDKFPISRPNLTFSTLTVSNMSPEDSSIYLCSVTPRDSGFGYTFGSGTRLTVV.